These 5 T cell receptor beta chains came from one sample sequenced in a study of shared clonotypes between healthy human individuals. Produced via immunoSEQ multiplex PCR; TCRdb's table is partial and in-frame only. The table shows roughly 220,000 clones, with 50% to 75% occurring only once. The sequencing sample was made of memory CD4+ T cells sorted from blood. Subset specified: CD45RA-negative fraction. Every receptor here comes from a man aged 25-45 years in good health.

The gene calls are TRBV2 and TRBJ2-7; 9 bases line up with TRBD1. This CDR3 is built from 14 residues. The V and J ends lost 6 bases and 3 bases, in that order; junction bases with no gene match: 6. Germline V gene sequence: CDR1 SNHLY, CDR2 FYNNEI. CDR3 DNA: TGTGCCAGCAGCTCACAGGGGGCCAACTACGAGCAGTACTTC. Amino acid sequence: CASSSQGANYEQYF.

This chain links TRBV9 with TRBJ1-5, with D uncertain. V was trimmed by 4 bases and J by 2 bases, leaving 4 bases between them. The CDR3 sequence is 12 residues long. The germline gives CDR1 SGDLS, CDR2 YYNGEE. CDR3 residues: CASSMGNQPQHF. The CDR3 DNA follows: TGTGCCAGCAGCATGGGCAATCAGCCCCAGCATTTT.

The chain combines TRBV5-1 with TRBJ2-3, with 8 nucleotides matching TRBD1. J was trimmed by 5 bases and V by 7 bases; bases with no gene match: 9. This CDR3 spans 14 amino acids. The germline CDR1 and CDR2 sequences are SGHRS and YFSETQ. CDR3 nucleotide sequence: TGCGCCAGCCACACAGGGGGAGACATAGATACGCAGTATTTT. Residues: CASHTGGDIDTQYF.

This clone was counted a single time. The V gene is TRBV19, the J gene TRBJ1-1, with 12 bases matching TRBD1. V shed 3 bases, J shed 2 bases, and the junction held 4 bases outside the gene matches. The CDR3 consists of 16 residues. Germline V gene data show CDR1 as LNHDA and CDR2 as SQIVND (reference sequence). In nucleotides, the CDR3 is TGTGCCAGTAGTATCGACGGGACAGGGGGCAACACTGAAGCTTTCTTT. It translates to CASSIDGTGGNTEAFF.

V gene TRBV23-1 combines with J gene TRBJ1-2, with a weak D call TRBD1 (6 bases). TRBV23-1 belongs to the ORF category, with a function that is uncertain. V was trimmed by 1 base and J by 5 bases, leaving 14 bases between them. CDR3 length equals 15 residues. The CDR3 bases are TGCGCCAGCAGTCAATGTAGGGGGAAGGGGTATGGCTACACCTTC. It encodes CASSQCRGKGYGYTF.